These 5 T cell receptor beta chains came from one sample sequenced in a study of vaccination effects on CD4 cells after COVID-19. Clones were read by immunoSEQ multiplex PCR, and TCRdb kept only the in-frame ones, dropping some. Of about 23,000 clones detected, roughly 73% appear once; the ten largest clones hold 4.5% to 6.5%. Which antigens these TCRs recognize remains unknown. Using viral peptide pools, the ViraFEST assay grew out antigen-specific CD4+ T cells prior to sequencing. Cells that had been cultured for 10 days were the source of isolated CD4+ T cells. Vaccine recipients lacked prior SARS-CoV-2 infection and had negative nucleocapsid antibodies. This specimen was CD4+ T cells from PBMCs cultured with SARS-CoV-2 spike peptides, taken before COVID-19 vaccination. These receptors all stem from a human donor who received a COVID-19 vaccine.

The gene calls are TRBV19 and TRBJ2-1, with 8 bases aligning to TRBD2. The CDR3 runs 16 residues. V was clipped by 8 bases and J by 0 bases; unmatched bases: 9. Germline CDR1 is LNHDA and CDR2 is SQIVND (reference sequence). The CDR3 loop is CASGPGGTSSYNEQFF. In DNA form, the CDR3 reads TGTGCCAGTGGACCGGGGGGGACGAGCTCCTACAATGAGCAGTTCTTC.

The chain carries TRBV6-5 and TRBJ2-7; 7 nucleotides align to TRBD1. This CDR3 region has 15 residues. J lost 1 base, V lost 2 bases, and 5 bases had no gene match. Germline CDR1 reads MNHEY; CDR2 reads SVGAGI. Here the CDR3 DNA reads TGTGCCAGCAGTTACCTAGCAGGGGGATCCTACGAGCAGTACTTC. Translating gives CASSYLAGGSYEQYF.

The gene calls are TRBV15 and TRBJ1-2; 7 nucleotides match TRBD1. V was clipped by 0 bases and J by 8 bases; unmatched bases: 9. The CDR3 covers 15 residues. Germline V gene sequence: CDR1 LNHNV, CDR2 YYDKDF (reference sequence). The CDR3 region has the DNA TGTGCCACCAGCAGAGATCAATTAGGGGGCGACGGCTACACCTTC. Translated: CATSRDQLGGDGYTF.

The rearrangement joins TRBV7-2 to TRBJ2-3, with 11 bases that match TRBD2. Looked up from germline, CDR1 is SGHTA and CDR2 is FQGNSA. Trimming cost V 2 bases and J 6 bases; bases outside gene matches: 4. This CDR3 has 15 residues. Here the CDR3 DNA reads TGTGCCAGCAGCTTAACTAGCGGGAGTTGGGATACGCAGTATTTT. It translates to CASSLTSGSWDTQYF.

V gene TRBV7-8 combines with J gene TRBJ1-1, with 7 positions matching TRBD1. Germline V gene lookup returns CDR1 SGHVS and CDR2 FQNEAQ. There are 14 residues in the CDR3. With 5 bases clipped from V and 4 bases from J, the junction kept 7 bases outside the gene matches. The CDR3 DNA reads TGTGCCAGCAGCGGACAGGTATTGAGCACTGAAGCTTTCTTT. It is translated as CASSGQVLSTEAFF.